This paragraph reports one T cell receptor (beta chain). Its specificity is not known. Terminally differentiated effector memory CD45RA+ cells were excluded from the naive CD8 cells, which were CD45RO-negative and positively selected for CCR7. Every one of the donors was a Caucasian adult that lived in Nashville, Tennessee. The data are from a study of shared clonotypes between healthy human individuals. Overall study context: Donor ages ranged 18 to 49 years: two women, a few men.

The study's findings and limits: Compared with memory subsets, naive subsets generally had larger estimated richness.

TCRdb's copy holds only in-frame clones and misses some; the assay was immunoSEQ multiplex PCR. Of fewer than 1 million clones listed, approximately 96% are singletons. Sample: naive CD8+ T cells sorted from blood. The receptor's source is a man aged 25-40 years in good health.

The CDR3 DNA sequence: TGTGCCAGCAGGAAGGGTTATAGCAATCAGCCCCAGCATTTT. Translated: CASRKGYSNQPQHF. The chain combines TRBV6-1 with TRBJ1-5; D remains ambiguous. V was shortened by 6 bases and J by 0 bases, with 9 bases between the two germline ends. CDR1 is MNHNS and CDR2 is SASEGT in the germline V gene. The CDR3 runs to 14 residues.